This T cell receptor (beta chain) was retrieved from a study of T cell repertoires in cytomegalovirus infection (dated by TCRdb to about 2019). A note on the overall study: Recently identified HLA-C-restricted CMV epitopes, whose presentation resists viral immunomodulation, were targeted by peptide stimulations together with well-studied HLA-B-restricted epitopes. Donor HLA type was relevant to the analysis, as public TCR beta signatures indicated carriage of CMV infection together with the matching HLA type. Study-level results and caveats: Carriers of CMV infection plus the relevant HLA type were discriminated by the cumulative frequency of public TCR beta family members in the study cohort and in an independent approximately 400-donor cohort. The ex vivo response was dominated by HLA-C-restricted CMV-specific TCR beta clonotypes, which also provided the single most frequent clonotype in two of eight donors.

The V end loses 3 bases and the J end loses 2 bases, and a stretch of 11 bases separates them. Sequences SGHTA (CDR1) and FQGNSA (CDR2) are obtained from the germline V gene. Measured from the cysteine to the phenylalanine, the CDR3 is 14 residues long. The read is trimmed to its CDR3 DNA, 42 bases read in frame from base 1. Sequenced on an Illumina HiSeq 1500. The public reads were quality trimmed at Q25 with fastp and then assembled into clones with MiXCR by TCRdb, keeping productive beta chains. Rows matching on CDR3 protein sequence are summarized as one entry with the most common DNA and genes. The sample table holds roughly 860,000 distinct CDR3 sequences, of which roughly 33% were seen once. Of the sample, roughly an eighth is held by the ten largest clones. Taken with the paper, the label for treatment or condition translates to: in vitro stimulation with specific CMV peptide epitopes to enrich CMV-specific T cells.

This clonotype has ten or more counts. Its antigen target is currently unknown. No base quality values were provided; no much bigger clone lies one nucleotide off. Material: cultured CD8+ T cells from PBMCs, obtained from culture after CMV antigen stimulation. This sequence was found in a human donor in good health (CMV status not recorded). Some clones in this sample may be carry-over from other donors' samples. The sequence joins TRBV7-2 to TRBJ2-7; a tentative D match to TRBD2 spans 5 bases. The DNA sequence is given as TGTGCCAGCAGCTTGTGGAGGAGTGCCTACGAGCAGTACTTC. Its protein product is CASSLWRSAYEQYF.